Listed below are T cell receptor beta chains from one sample, sequenced in a study of cytomegalovirus exposure and HLA in healthy donors. Produced via immunoSEQ multiplex PCR; TCRdb's table is partial and in-frame only. The table lists tens of thousands of clones, approximately 84% of them singletons. Sequencing used PBMCs. These receptors originate from a young woman in good health and CMV-seropositive. CDR3s include the opening cysteine and the closing phenylalanine or tryptophan. Fields, in order: V gene, D gene, clone size, J gene, CDR3 DNA, CDR3 protein. The D gene is left open where the match is weak. Size values are once, few and many counts, or a class for expanded clones, and some rows have none.

TRBV7-2	TRBD1	.	TRBJ1-2	TGTGCCAGCAGCTTCATTATCGACAGGGGGGCGCGGGGCTACACCTTC	CASSFIIDRGARGYTF
TRBV5-1	TRBD1	once	TRBJ2-1	TGCGCCAGCAGCTTGGAGGACAGGGTGTCGCAGTTCTTC	CASSLEDRVSQFF
TRBV4-1	.	.	TRBJ2-1	TGCGCCAGCAGCCAAGATCGAGGGTCGAGCTCCTACAATGAGCAGTTCTTC	CASSQDRGSSSYNEQFF
TRBV6-5	TRBD1	.	TRBJ2-1	TGTGCCAGCAGTTACCCGGGACAGGGGGAGAACAATGAGCAGTTCTTC	CASSYPGQGENNEQFF
TRBV10-2	.	.	TRBJ1-2	TGCGCCAGCAGGTGGGAGGGAACGTATGGCTACACCTTC	CASRWEGTYGYTF
TRBV28	TRBD1	.	TRBJ1-4	TGTGCCAGCAGTTTATCCGGGGGACAGGGGAATGAAAAACTGTTTTTT	CASSLSGGQGNEKLFF
TRBV19	.	.	TRBJ1-1	TGTGCCAGTAGTATCGGGGATGTAACTGAAGCTTTCTTT	CASSIGDVTEAFF
TRBV28	TRBD1	.	TRBJ1-5	TGTGCCAGCAGACCCACAGGGGGATATAGCAATCAGCCCCAGCATTTT	CASRPTGGYSNQPQHF
TRBV28	.	.	TRBJ1-5	TGTGCCACTAACTCCTACGGGGGCAATCAGCCCCAGCATTTT	CATNSYGGNQPQHF
TRBV7-9	TRBD1	.	TRBJ1-1	TGTGCCAGCAGGACAGGGCTGAACACTGAAGCTTTCTTT	CASRTGLNTEAFF
TRBV7-7	TRBD2	.	TRBJ2-3	TGTGCCAGCAGCCTCGGGACTAGCACGCGGGATACGCAGTATTTT	CASSLGTSTRDTQYF
TRBV4-1	TRBD1	.	TRBJ2-7	TGCGCCAGCAGCCAAGCTACGGGACAGATACAACGCGAGCAGTACTTC	CASSQATGQIQREQYF
TRBV9	.	few	TRBJ1-1	TGTGCCAGCAGCGTAGCCGGGGTGGGCACTGAAGCTTTCTTT	CASSVAGVGTEAFF
TRBV7-9	.	.	TRBJ1-1	TGTGCCAGCAGCCCGTCAAGGTGGGACACTTTGAACACTGAAGCTTTCTTT	CASSPSRWDTLNTEAFF
TRBV15	TRBD1	.	TRBJ2-5	TGTGCCACCAGCAGGGATCCAGGGGGGACAGGGAGGGAGACCCAGTACTTC	CATSRDPGGTGRETQYF
TRBV9	TRBD1	once	TRBJ1-2	TGTGCCAGCAGCACCGGGACAGAATATGGCTACACCTTC	CASSTGTEYGYTF